These T cell receptor beta chains were read from a single sample in a study of blood T cell repertoires in COVID-19. The repertoire was sequenced with immunoSEQ multiplex PCR; TCRdb's copy has only in-frame clones and lacks some. The sample shows fewer than 450,000 clones, 88% of them seen only once. Sequenced material: PBMCs or T cells enriched from blood (not recorded which). Receptor source: a woman aged 40-49 years with acute COVID-19. Both conserved end residues are part of each CDR3. A row's size may be missing; if present it is once, few, many or a size class.

v_call	clone_size	j_call	cdr3_aa
TRBV7-9	-	TRBJ2-6	CASTVTTGDFSGANVLTF
TRBV25-1	-	TRBJ1-6	CASRDRGPSYNSPLHF
TRBV18	-	TRBJ1-1	CASSSDRVTEAFF
TRBV21-1	-	TRBJ2-7	CASSKSFWDREINEQYF
TRBV20-1	-	TRBJ1-1	CSAYLRGKAFF
TRBV2	-	TRBJ2-7	CASRASGGTYEQYF
TRBV10-3	-	TRBJ2-5	CAISEGQQETQYF
TRBV6-2/TRBV6-3	few	TRBJ1-1	CASSSGDRVNTEAFF
TRBV5-4	once	TRBJ1-1	CASSKKTGENTEAFF
TRBV7-9	-	TRBJ1-2	CASSLGQGDGYTF
TRBV27	-	TRBJ2-1	CASSSSGGGYNEQFF
TRBV29-1	-	TRBJ2-3	CSEQGNTDTQYF
TRBV6-5	-	TRBJ2-7	CASSYRGEQYF
TRBV15	-	TRBJ1-5	CATSRGVRGALENQPQHF
TRBV7-8	-	TRBJ1-5	CASSGPGSSNQPQHF
TRBV30	-	TRBJ1-2	CAWRAEGYGYTF
TRBV4-1	many	TRBJ2-5	CASSRVGALETQYF
TRBV29-1	-	TRBJ2-7	CSVGGLAIYEQYF
TRBV24-1	-	TRBJ2-2	CATSDLEYGELFF
TRBV11-2	-	TRBJ2-1	CASSDAGTGGNEQFF
TRBV24-1	-	TRBJ1-1	CATSDSGQGDTEAFF
TRBV3-1/TRBV3-2	many	TRBJ1-1	CASSAQGEVAEAFF
TRBV7-2	-	TRBJ2-7	CASSQRSGGSYEQYF
TRBV30	once	TRBJ2-3	CAWSSSGGTDTQYF
TRBV6-1	-	TRBJ1-5	CASSEWSGNQPQHF
TRBV3-1/TRBV3-2	-	TRBJ1-2	CASSQTNPWEGYTF